This T cell receptor (beta chain) was retrieved from a study of regulatory and conventional T cells in RAG deficiency. Whole-study results and caveats: Control T-cell subsets had markedly higher Shannon entropy and lower Simpson indices than RAG-deficient patients. Sorted Omenn CD25-high CD127-low cells may not be bona fide Tregs. Patient subsets had shorter CDR3s; Omenn Treg-Tconv overlap exceeded 90%.

This CDR3 region has 14 residues. Germline V gene lookup returns CDR1 SNHLY and CDR2 FYNNEI. The J segment lost 5 bases and the V segment lost 6 bases, leaving 3 bases of the junction unmatched. The assay was immunoSEQ multiplex PCR, and TCRdb's table has in-frame clones only and misses some. The sample shows about 8,500 clones, approximately 80% of them seen only once. About this clone itself: Its antigen remains unidentified.

These data were likewise used in another study, on regulatory T cells. That paper notes: The PCR used 52 TRBV and 13 TRBJ primers. Regulatory T cells showed the strongest V-J pair restriction and V/J gene skewing among patient repertoires.

This TCR was sampled from a human donor in good health. The rearrangement links TRBV2 to TRBJ2-3; 12 nucleotides line up with TRBD2. The sequencing input was CD8+ T cells sorted from blood. CDR3 loop: CASRLAGGRDTQYF. In nucleotides, the CDR3 is TGTGCCAGCAGACTAGCGGGGGGCCGAGATACGCAGTATTTT.